This T cell receptor beta chain is from a study of cytomegalovirus exposure and HLA in healthy donors (dated 2017 in TCRdb). Background on the whole study: In an earlier analysis of approximately 500 of the donors, less than 350 Gb of sequence data and 120 million or so unique TCR beta sequences from 150 million to 200 million T cells were reported. An early release that covered some 640 HLA-typed donors contained approximately 290 gigabases of sequencing data and 80 million or so unique TCR sequences. Of the roughly 400 genotyped donors, approximately 82% fell in the genetic ancestry cluster associated with self-reported Caucasian donors. The aim of the study was to test whether cataloging public T cell receptors could identify signatures of past pathogen exposure. The study used immunosequencing to profile the T cell repertoires of approximately 690 subjects and linked those repertoires to cytomegalovirus serostatus. A separate validation cohort of about 110 different subjects was used in addition to the approximately 700-subject first cohort. To predict cytomegalovirus infection status, the study combined high-throughput TCR immunosequencing, statistical association of individual TCRs with disease status, and machine learning. To study patterns of TCR occurrence, a later analysis re-analyzed previously published TCR beta repertoires from 550 to 800 donors and added high-resolution HLA genotyping. Rather than drawing on any new phenotypic data, the later analysis identified candidate immune exposures from TCR beta sequences and the way those sequences occurred across donors. To decide whether each TCR beta V gene segment behaved as functional or pseudogenic, an earlier analysis of some 600 of the donors relied on high-throughput TCR beta sequencing. Donor age, sex, ethnicity and CMV serostatus were compiled alongside the repertoire data. A later genetic analysis took genome-wide SNP genotypes for about 60% of the roughly 670 donors and used that subset as a discovery cohort. All discovery cohort repertoires had been generated using a single sequencing platform. Class I and class II HLA loci were covered by the typing at four-digit resolution. Typing coverage differed by locus: A, B, C, DRB1 and DQB1 were typed in about 620-640 donors, DQA1 in about 500, DPA1 in over 600, and DPB1 in 400 to 490. Because of strong linkage in the cohort, five DR-DQ haplotypes were treated as single units for association and clustering. Among about 400 genotyped donors of the cohort, an average of around 240,000 unique TCR beta nucleotide sequences was sequenced per donor, of which roughly 17% were non-productive. Beyond this particular receptor, the publication reports: While some public TCRs were present in many individuals, most TCR sequences turned up only very rarely across donors. The classifier was reported to diagnose cytomegalovirus status with high specificity and sensitivity in both the original cohort and the validation cohort. In a later analysis, TCR association rates were found to vary across HLA loci, with the most associated TCRs seen for DRB1 alleles and the fewest for HLA-C alleles. A few of the identified cytomegalovirus-associated TCR beta chains were confirmed in vitro to be specific for cytomegalovirus antigens. Sequencing depth was assumed to be roughly uniform across donors in the presence/absence analyses, though that assumption may not hold. In this cohort, only TCR beta chains were sequenced, and detectable features were limited by the absence of alpha or paired-chain data. CMV serostatus was the only immune exposure information available for the cohort. In the study, approximately 150 TCR beta chains were listed as associated with cytomegalovirus. The 87-base-pair reads could not distinguish some IMGT-functional V segments, including TRBV6-2 and TRBV6-3, so those segments were excluded. Compared with equally common non-associated chains, HLA-associated TCR beta chains in a later analysis were more clonally expanded and had lower generation probabilities. The sequencing pipeline was judged likely to have produced a cluster of highly shared sequence variants as a technical artifact. Because HLA typing was unavailable for some donors at each locus, only the typed subset was used in association tests. In a later genetic analysis, fewer N-insertions in productive TCRs were reported among donors in an Asian-associated ancestry cluster than the approximately 670-donor mean. A later genetic analysis associated a missense DCLRE1C variant with V-gene and J-gene trimming of TCR beta chains, and an independent cohort replicated the association. According to the authors, the approach could potentially be generalized to other disease states and immunological phenotypes. The earlier analysis of a few hundred of the donors excluded some 15 rarely observed V segments, including chromosome 9 orphons, because counts were too low. A later analysis reported that several top co-occurrence clusters appeared linked to parvovirus B19, influenza, CMV and Epstein-Barr virus. At a false discovery rate of 0.05, a later analysis linked 16,951 TCR beta sequences to specific HLA alleles. Linkage disequilibrium might explain the correlated functional status among segregating V segments, but an unknown experimental factor could not be excluded. A further reported finding was that TCR beta sequences accurately predicted the HLA-A and HLA-B alleles for most subjects in the first cohort. An earlier analysis of around 600 of the donors showed that most TCR beta V segments appeared in productive rearrangements either about 90% or about 30% of the time, which broadly matched IMGT annotations. Most CMV-associated TCR beta chains appeared to be HLA-restricted in a later analysis, and the HLA associations seemed to be driven largely by CMV exposure. When HLA alleles, especially DR and DQ, strongly co-occurred, attributing TCR associations to individual alleles was difficult.

This clone was detected a few times. Its antigen has not been determined. Within one base of it there is no much larger clone, and no base qualities were kept. Library creation used the immunoSEQ multiplex PCR assay. For the multiplex PCR, a mixture combining 60 forward primers for TCR Vbeta segments and 13 reverse primers for TCR Jbeta segments was used. The CDR3 region of rearranged TCR beta genes was amplified from genomic DNA with a multiplex PCR assay. The Illumina HiSeq System was used to sequence the amplified TCR beta libraries as 87-base-pair reads. As for the original processing: In a later analysis, roughly 80 million unique TCR beta chains were counted across the 500 to 850 repertoires, and roughly 11 million of these chains were shared by at least two donors. To remove PCR and sequencing errors, raw reads were error-corrected and collapsed into unique sequences using a nearest-neighbor algorithm that merged closely related sequences. Alignment of CDR3 sequences to IMGT reference sequences was used to assign V, D and J gene segments. For a sequence to be retained, a match of at least six nucleotides was required to both a V gene segment and a J gene segment. A rearrangement counted as productive if the CDR3 had no stop codons and remained in frame with V and J, and every other rearrangement counted as non-productive. Following IMGT convention, CDR3 was defined as the stretch from the second conserved V-encoded cysteine to the conserved J-encoded phenylalanine. Sequences without an unambiguous match to a single V gene segment were excluded from the earlier analysis of 450 to 750 of the donors. In an earlier analysis of 587 of the donors, a V segment was called functional when productive rearrangements were above 56.7%, and segregating when the standard deviation between donors exceeded 5%. To diagnose cytomegalovirus status from the catalog of TCR beta chain sequences, a statistical classification framework was built. In a later analysis, TCR nucleotide sequences were compared against IMGT/GENE-DB human TR gene sequences so that V and J genes could be assigned. A later analysis assigned CDR3 sequences and most-parsimonious VDJ recombination scenarios with the TCRdist pipeline. In a later analysis, each TCR beta chain was defined by its CDR3 amino acid sequence together with its V-gene family, and reads without a unique V-gene family were excluded. A later analysis removed 450 to 600 highly shared, low-generation-probability nucleotide sequences to deal with suspected cross-contamination and a sequencing artifact. A later analysis calculated a clonal expansion index for each public chain from normalized within-repertoire ranks of inferred template counts. In a later analysis, generation probabilities were computed using a VDJ recombination model fitted to out-of-frame rearrangements, and the results were checked against IGoR. Hypergeometric tests were used in a later analysis to score TCR-TCR, TCR-HLA and TCR-CMV co-occurrence, with a repertoire-size bias correction applied to the TCR pairs. A later analysis estimated false discovery rates by permuting HLA or CMV assignments 20 times. In a later analysis, co-occurring TCRs were grouped using DBSCAN, and TCRdist sequence similarity was added for clustering within HLA-allele-positive subsets. Repertoires with fewer than 30,000 or more than 120,000 public chains were left out of co-occurrence clustering, as were a handful of repertoires with anomalous nucleotide sharing. TCRdb's version of the immuneACCESS table is confined to in-frame rearrangements and falls short of the full clone set. An unresolved V gene accounts for under half of the shortfall where checked; the remainder is of unknown origin. The D gene and trimming were derived from the DNA, and the V and J assignments and clone size from that table. The sample data list about 140,000 clones, and roughly 73% of these were observed just once. The ten largest clones add up to around 1.2% of the sample.

The cohort comprised fewer than 700 healthy bone marrow donors. Cohort members were all nominally healthy when sampled, although unrecorded immune exposures were likely present. The donor tested CMV seronegative, placing the donor among the approximately 400 seronegative members of the cohort. Each donor provided a peripheral blood sample, and peripheral blood mononuclear cells were used for TCR beta sequencing. The Qiagen DNeasy Blood Extraction Kit was used to extract genomic DNA from the blood cell samples. V has 7 bases trimmed and J has 2 bases trimmed; junction bases matching no gene number 3. In the germline V gene, CDR1 corresponds to MNHNS and CDR2 to SASEGT. Including cysteine and phenylalanine, the CDR3 has 15 amino acids. Kept here is only the CDR3 DNA, which spans 45 bases and is read in frame from base 1.

The sample comprised PBMCs. The receptor comes from a middle-aged woman in good health and CMV-seronegative. The rearrangement joined TRBV6-1 to TRBJ2-5; TRBD2 matches 14 bases in the middle. The DNA sequence is given as TGTGCCAGCACCAGACTAGCGGGGGGGCAAGAGACCCAGTACTTC. It is translated as CASTRLAGGQETQYF.